These T cell receptor beta chains were read from a single sample in a study of T cell clones after liver transplantation. The repertoire was sequenced with immunoSEQ multiplex PCR; TCRdb's copy has only in-frame clones and lacks some. The table has fewer than 65,000 clones, about nine tenths seen once; the top ten hold under 15%. Source: CD8+ T cells from blood, taken 12 months after liver transplant. These receptors all come from a human patient who received a liver transplant. Some T cells may originate from the graft donor. CDR3s include the opening cysteine and the closing phenylalanine or tryptophan. The D gene is left open where the match is weak. Not every row has a clone size; where given, it reads once, few, many or a size class.

clone_size: once
j_call: TRBJ1-2
d_call: TRBD1
v_call: TRBV4-1
cdr3_nt: TGCGCCAGCAGCCAACCGGGACAGGGGAATGGCTACACCTTC
cdr3_aa: CASSQPGQGNGYTF

clone_size: -
j_call: TRBJ1-5
d_call: -
v_call: TRBV19
cdr3_nt: TGTGCCAGTAGTGTAGCAGGGGCGAGCAATCAGCCCCAGCATTTT
cdr3_aa: CASSVAGASNQPQHF

clone_size: -
j_call: TRBJ1-1
d_call: -
v_call: TRBV19
cdr3_nt: TGTGCCAGTAGTATCGGACCATTGACCGACACTGAAGCTTTCTTT
cdr3_aa: CASSIGPLTDTEAFF

clone_size: -
j_call: TRBJ2-1
d_call: TRBD2
v_call: TRBV5-6
cdr3_nt: TGTGCCAGCAGCAGGGGACTAGCGGGACACGAGCAGTTCTTC
cdr3_aa: CASSRGLAGHEQFF

clone_size: medium-sized
j_call: TRBJ2-2
d_call: -
v_call: TRBV6-5
cdr3_nt: TGTGCCAGCAGTTACAGGGGCCCGAACACCGGGGAGCTGTTTTTT
cdr3_aa: CASSYRGPNTGELFF

clone_size: -
j_call: TRBJ2-2
d_call: -
v_call: TRBV7-9
cdr3_nt: TGTGCCAGCAACCCCTCGGGAGTCGTCACCGGGGAGCTGTTTTTT
cdr3_aa: CASNPSGVVTGELFF

clone_size: -
j_call: TRBJ1-1
d_call: -
v_call: TRBV10-1
cdr3_nt: TGCGCCGGTCAGGGCTTCACTGAAGCTTTCTTT
cdr3_aa: CAGQGFTEAFF

clone_size: few
j_call: TRBJ1-4
d_call: -
v_call: TRBV6-5
cdr3_nt: TGTGCCAGCAGTTACCAGGCAGGGTTTGAAAAACTGTTTTTT
cdr3_aa: CASSYQAGFEKLFF

clone_size: -
j_call: TRBJ2-3
d_call: -
v_call: TRBV5-1
cdr3_nt: TGCGCCAGCAGCTTGCTTCAGGGGATAGACACAGATACGCAGTATTTT
cdr3_aa: CASSLLQGIDTDTQYF

clone_size: -
j_call: TRBJ2-7
d_call: TRBD1
v_call: TRBV27
cdr3_nt: TGTGCCAGCAGTTACGCGGGACAGGGGTACTACGAGCAGTACTTC
cdr3_aa: CASSYAGQGYYEQYF

clone_size: -
j_call: TRBJ1-1
d_call: TRBD1
v_call: TRBV18
cdr3_nt: TGTGCCAGCTCACCACGCGGGACAGGGTCCACTGAAGCTTTCTTT
cdr3_aa: CASSPRGTGSTEAFF

clone_size: -
j_call: TRBJ2-3
d_call: TRBD2
v_call: TRBV9
cdr3_nt: TGTGCCAGCAGCGATAGCGGGAGCGGGGATACGCAGTATTTT
cdr3_aa: CASSDSGSGDTQYF

clone_size: -
j_call: TRBJ2-7
d_call: TRBD2
v_call: TRBV28
cdr3_nt: TGTGCCAGCAGGATAAGCGGGACGGCCGACGAGCAGTACTTC
cdr3_aa: CASRISGTADEQYF

clone_size: -
j_call: TRBJ2-1
d_call: -
v_call: TRBV29-1
cdr3_nt: TGCAGCGTGCGAGGGGGAGATGAGCAGTTCTTC
cdr3_aa: CSVRGGDEQFF

clone_size: -
j_call: TRBJ2-5
d_call: TRBD2
v_call: TRBV19
cdr3_nt: TGTGCCAGTAGTATTGCGGGAGGGCTCGAGACCCAGTACTTC
cdr3_aa: CASSIAGGLETQYF

clone_size: -
j_call: TRBJ2-1
d_call: TRBD1
v_call: TRBV2
cdr3_nt: TGTGCCAGCAGTGAAAGGGGGCCTTTGCAGGTGGACGAGCAGTTCTTC
cdr3_aa: CASSERGPLQVDEQFF

clone_size: -
j_call: TRBJ1-1
d_call: -
v_call: TRBV12-5
cdr3_nt: TGTGCTAGTGGTTTGGCCCTGGGAGCTGAAGCTTTCTTT
cdr3_aa: CASGLALGAEAFF

clone_size: once
j_call: TRBJ2-3
d_call: TRBD2
v_call: TRBV5-1
cdr3_nt: TGCGCCAGCAGCTTGGGACTAGCGGGGGGTTCAGATACGCAGTATTTT
cdr3_aa: CASSLGLAGGSDTQYF

clone_size: -
j_call: TRBJ1-4
d_call: -
v_call: TRBV19
cdr3_nt: TGTGCCAGTAGTAAAAACAGGGTTGGTAATGAAAAACTGTTTTTT
cdr3_aa: CASSKNRVGNEKLFF

clone_size: -
j_call: TRBJ1-1
d_call: -
v_call: TRBV9
cdr3_nt: TGTGCCAGCAGCGTAGTTCAGTTTGGCCCTGAAGCTTTCTTT
cdr3_aa: CASSVVQFGPEAFF

clone_size: -
j_call: TRBJ2-5
d_call: -
v_call: TRBV4-1
cdr3_nt: TGCGCCAGCAGCCAAGATCAAGAAGAGACCCAGTACTTC
cdr3_aa: CASSQDQEETQYF

clone_size: -
j_call: TRBJ2-1
d_call: -
v_call: TRBV5-4
cdr3_nt: TGTGCCAGCAGCTTAGTAAGCTCCTACAATGAGCAGTTCTTC
cdr3_aa: CASSLVSSYNEQFF

clone_size: -
j_call: TRBJ2-3
d_call: TRBD2
v_call: TRBV6-5
cdr3_nt: TGTGCCAGCAGTTTGGGACTAGAGGGGGATACGCAGTATTTT
cdr3_aa: CASSLGLEGDTQYF

clone_size: -
j_call: TRBJ2-7
d_call: -
v_call: TRBV4-2
cdr3_nt: TGTGCCAGCAGCCAAGATCCCGGACAGGGCATTAGCGGGAGTAGTAAGCAGTACTTC
cdr3_aa: CASSQDPGQGISGSSKQYF

clone_size: -
j_call: TRBJ2-3
d_call: -
v_call: TRBV7-9
cdr3_nt: TGTGCCACACCCAAGGAGGGGCTCGGGACAGATACGCAGTATTTT
cdr3_aa: CATPKEGLGTDTQYF

clone_size: -
j_call: TRBJ1-1
d_call: TRBD1
v_call: TRBV2
cdr3_nt: TGTGCCAGCAGTGAAGCCCTCGGATGGACAGGGGCCTTGGCTTTCTTT
cdr3_aa: CASSEALGWTGALAFF

clone_size: -
j_call: TRBJ1-2
d_call: -
v_call: TRBV19
cdr3_nt: TGTGCCAGTAGTATGGTAACAGACCATGGCTACACCTTC
cdr3_aa: CASSMVTDHGYTF

clone_size: many
j_call: TRBJ2-7
d_call: -
v_call: TRBV7-7
cdr3_nt: TGTGCCAGCAGCTTAGGACAGTGGGCAGGGAGCGGGGAGCAGTACTTC
cdr3_aa: CASSLGQWAGSGEQYF

clone_size: -
j_call: TRBJ2-2
d_call: TRBD2
v_call: TRBV18
cdr3_nt: TGTGCCAGCTCACCCGGACTAGCGGGAGTGACGAACACCGGGGAGCTGTTTTTT
cdr3_aa: CASSPGLAGVTNTGELFF

clone_size: -
j_call: TRBJ2-7
d_call: -
v_call: TRBV15
cdr3_nt: TGTGCCACCAGCGTCGGAAGGGCGACCTCCTACGAGCAGTACTTC
cdr3_aa: CATSVGRATSYEQYF

clone_size: -
j_call: TRBJ2-7
d_call: -
v_call: TRBV19
cdr3_nt: TGTGCCAGTAGTATAGGGCACACGTTCTCCTACGAGCAGTACTTC
cdr3_aa: CASSIGHTFSYEQYF

clone_size: few
j_call: TRBJ1-2
d_call: -
v_call: TRBV28
cdr3_nt: TGTGCCAGCAGTTTCGGGGCGGGGTATGGCTACACCTTC
cdr3_aa: CASSFGAGYGYTF

clone_size: -
j_call: TRBJ2-7
d_call: TRBD1
v_call: TRBV28
cdr3_nt: TGTGCCAGCAGTTCCCGGACAGGATTCTCCTACGAGCAGTACTTC
cdr3_aa: CASSSRTGFSYEQYF

clone_size: -
j_call: TRBJ1-4
d_call: -
v_call: TRBV4-3
cdr3_nt: TGCGCCAGCAGCCCACTCTCCGGGGGGGCGGGAGAAAAACTGTTTTTT
cdr3_aa: CASSPLSGGAGEKLFF

clone_size: -
j_call: TRBJ2-2
d_call: TRBD1
v_call: TRBV5-4
cdr3_nt: TGTGCCAGCAGCTTCGAGGCAGGGGGCACCGGGGAGCTGTTTTTT
cdr3_aa: CASSFEAGGTGELFF

clone_size: medium-sized
j_call: TRBJ2-4
d_call: -
v_call: TRBV18
cdr3_nt: TGTGCCAGCTCACCGTCCGGGACCGAGGGTGGCATTCAGTACTTC
cdr3_aa: CASSPSGTEGGIQYF

clone_size: -
j_call: TRBJ2-7
d_call: TRBD2
v_call: TRBV28
cdr3_nt: TGTGCCAGCAGTTCAATGCGGGAGGGGCTCCGGGTGGGGGAGCAGTACTTC
cdr3_aa: CASSSMREGLRVGEQYF

clone_size: -
j_call: TRBJ2-7
d_call: -
v_call: TRBV15
cdr3_nt: TGTGCCACCAGCAGAGAAGGGGGTAGAAACTACGAGCAGTACTTC
cdr3_aa: CATSREGGRNYEQYF

clone_size: few
j_call: TRBJ2-3
d_call: -
v_call: TRBV4-1
cdr3_nt: TGCGCCAGCAGCCAAGACCGCCCTAGCACAGATACGCAGTATTTT
cdr3_aa: CASSQDRPSTDTQYF

clone_size: -
j_call: TRBJ2-3
d_call: -
v_call: TRBV29-1
cdr3_nt: TGCAGCGTTGTAAAGGCAGGGGGCACAGATACGCAGTATTTT
cdr3_aa: CSVVKAGGTDTQYF

clone_size: -
j_call: TRBJ2-3
d_call: -
v_call: TRBV30
cdr3_nt: TGTGCCTGGAGTGTACTATCGATATACACAGATACGCAGTATTTT
cdr3_aa: CAWSVLSIYTDTQYF

clone_size: -
j_call: TRBJ2-3
d_call: TRBD1
v_call: TRBV4-1
cdr3_nt: TGCGCCAGCAGCCAAGCAGCCCGGACAGGGCCCTGGGGCACAGATACGCAGTATTTT
cdr3_aa: CASSQAARTGPWGTDTQYF

clone_size: -
j_call: TRBJ2-7
d_call: -
v_call: TRBV29-1
cdr3_nt: TGCAGCGTTGGCGGCAGGAACTTCTACGAGCAGTACTTC
cdr3_aa: CSVGGRNFYEQYF

clone_size: -
j_call: TRBJ2-1
d_call: -
v_call: TRBV5-4
cdr3_nt: TGTGCCAGCAGCTTGGATAGGGAAGGCGATGAGCAGTTCTTC
cdr3_aa: CASSLDREGDEQFF

clone_size: once
j_call: TRBJ2-7
d_call: -
v_call: TRBV9
cdr3_nt: TGTGCCAGCAGCGAAGCAGGCGGCGAGCAGTACTTC
cdr3_aa: CASSEAGGEQYF

clone_size: -
j_call: TRBJ1-5
d_call: TRBD1
v_call: TRBV28
cdr3_nt: TGTGCCAGCAGGACAGGGGGCGCAAGTCAGCCCCAGCATTTT
cdr3_aa: CASRTGGASQPQHF

clone_size: -
j_call: TRBJ2-7
d_call: -
v_call: TRBV14
cdr3_nt: TGTGCCAGCAGCCGATACGGGACCTACGAGCAGTACTTC
cdr3_aa: CASSRYGTYEQYF

clone_size: -
j_call: TRBJ1-3
d_call: -
v_call: TRBV28
cdr3_nt: TGTGCCAGCAGTTTCCGCGGCCAGTTGAAAAACACCATATATTTT
cdr3_aa: CASSFRGQLKNTIYF

clone_size: -
j_call: TRBJ1-5
d_call: -
v_call: TRBV2
cdr3_nt: TGTGCCAGCAAGATTGGGAGAAGCAATCAGCCCCAGCATTTT
cdr3_aa: CASKIGRSNQPQHF

clone_size: once
j_call: TRBJ1-1
d_call: -
v_call: TRBV19
cdr3_nt: TGTGCCAGTAGTCCTGGGGGCACTGAAGCTTTCTTT
cdr3_aa: CASSPGGTEAFF

clone_size: few
j_call: TRBJ1-2
d_call: TRBD1
v_call: TRBV4-3
cdr3_nt: TGCGCCAGCAGCCAAGGGGCAGGGGGATTCTATGGCTACACCTTC
cdr3_aa: CASSQGAGGFYGYTF

clone_size: -
j_call: TRBJ2-7
d_call: -
v_call: TRBV11-2
cdr3_nt: TGTGCCAGCAGCTTGGGGGCTAGCCCAGAGCAGTACTTC
cdr3_aa: CASSLGASPEQYF

clone_size: -
j_call: TRBJ2-7
d_call: TRBD1
v_call: TRBV10-3
cdr3_nt: TGTGCCATCAGTGAGTCTGAGACAGGGAGCTACGAGCAGTACTTC
cdr3_aa: CAISESETGSYEQYF

clone_size: large
j_call: TRBJ2-3
d_call: -
v_call: TRBV13
cdr3_nt: TGTGCCAGCAGCTTAGAGGACACAGATACGCAGTATTTT
cdr3_aa: CASSLEDTDTQYF

clone_size: -
j_call: TRBJ2-7
d_call: -
v_call: TRBV14
cdr3_nt: TGTGCCAGCAGCCGAAAACCCGGGGGGACAGGCTCCATTTACGAGCAGTACTTC
cdr3_aa: CASSRKPGGTGSIYEQYF